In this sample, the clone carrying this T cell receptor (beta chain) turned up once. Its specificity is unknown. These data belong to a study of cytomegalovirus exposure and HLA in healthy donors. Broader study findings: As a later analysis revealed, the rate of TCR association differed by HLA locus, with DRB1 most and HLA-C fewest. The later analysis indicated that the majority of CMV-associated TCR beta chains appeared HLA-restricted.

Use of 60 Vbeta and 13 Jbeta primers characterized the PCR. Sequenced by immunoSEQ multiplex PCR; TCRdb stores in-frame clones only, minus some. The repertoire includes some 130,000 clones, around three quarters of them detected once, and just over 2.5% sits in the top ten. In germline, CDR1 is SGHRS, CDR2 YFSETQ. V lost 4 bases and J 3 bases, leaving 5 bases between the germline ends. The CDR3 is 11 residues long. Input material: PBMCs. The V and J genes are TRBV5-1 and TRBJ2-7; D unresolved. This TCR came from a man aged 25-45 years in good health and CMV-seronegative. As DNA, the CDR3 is TGCGCCAGCAGCCACGGCTACGAGCAGTACTTC. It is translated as CASSHGYEQYF.